A selection of T cell receptor beta chains follows, all from one sample in a study of T cell responses to AZD1222 COVID-19 vaccine. Method: immunoSEQ multiplex PCR; TCRdb's copy keeps in-frame clones and lacks some. Among about 110,000 clones listed, about nine tenths were seen once. The sample here was peripheral blood, taken on day 0 of AZD1222 vaccination. The receptors originated from an adult in good health. CDR3s include the opening cysteine and the closing phenylalanine or tryptophan. A D gene is named only where the DNA matches it firmly. Part of the rows lack a size; the others show once, few, many or a class for expanded clones.

J gene,clone size,D gene,V gene,CDR3 DNA,CDR3 protein
TRBJ2-2,few,-,TRBV5-1,TGCGCCAGCAGCTGGGGACCCGCCAGTACCGGGGAGCTGTTTTTT,CASSWGPASTGELFF
TRBJ2-7,-,-,TRBV6-4,TGTGCCAGCAGCCTCTACAGCGCAACCTACGAGCAGTACTTC,CASSLYSATYEQYF
TRBJ1-2,-,TRBD1,TRBV19,TGTGCCAGTATTCTGGGACAGGGGAATGGCTACACCTTC,CASILGQGNGYTF
TRBJ2-5,-,-,TRBV12-3/TRBV12-4,TGTGCCAGCAGCACCAGCCAAGAGACCCAGTACTTC,CASSTSQETQYF
TRBJ1-6,-,-,TRBV12-3/TRBV12-4,TGTGCCAGCAGTTTTAATCGGGATTCACCCCTCCACTTT,CASSFNRDSPLHF
TRBJ2-3,-,-,TRBV7-8,TGTGCCAGCAGCTTAAACTACGGCACAGATACGCAGTATTTT,CASSLNYGTDTQYF
TRBJ2-2,-,TRBD2,TRBV30,TGTGCCTGGAGTGTACTAGCGGGGGGGCCCGGGGAGCTGTTTTTT,CAWSVLAGGPGELFF
TRBJ2-3,-,-,TRBV28,TGTGCCAGCTCAAGCCCTAGCGCCAGCACAGATACGCAGTATTTT,CASSSPSASTDTQYF
TRBJ1-2,-,-,TRBV3-1/TRBV3-2,TGTGCCAGCAGCCAAGGGCCAGGGCTGAAGGGCTACACCTTC,CASSQGPGLKGYTF
TRBJ2-7,-,-,TRBV11-2,TGTGCCAGCAGCTTAGTTGGGTACTACGAGCAGTACTTC,CASSLVGYYEQYF
TRBJ2-1,-,TRBD1,TRBV5-5,TGTGCCAGCACTGCGACAGGGGGTGGCTCCTACAATGAGCAGTTCTTC,CASTATGGGSYNEQFF
TRBJ1-3,-,TRBD1,TRBV9,TGTGCCAGCAGCGCTCACCCACCGGGACAGTTTAAGCCCACCATATATTTT,CASSAHPPGQFKPTIYF
TRBJ1-2,-,-,TRBV5-1,TGCGCCAGCTCCCGGGACAATATTTATGGCTACACCTTC,CASSRDNIYGYTF
TRBJ2-5,-,TRBD1,TRBV27,TGTGCCAGCAGCCTCCAGGGGGTAGAGACCCAGTACTTC,CASSLQGVETQYF
TRBJ2-7,once,-,TRBV25-1,TGTGCCAGCAGTTTGAGGGCGGGGGCCACCTACGAGCAGTACTTC,CASSLRAGATYEQYF
TRBJ2-6,-,TRBD1,TRBV5-5,TGTGCCAGCAGCCCGACAGGGCACGGGGCCAACGTCCTGACTTTC,CASSPTGHGANVLTF
TRBJ1-1,-,-,TRBV5-6,TGTGCCAGCAGCTCTTACACTGAAGCTTTCTTT,CASSSYTEAFF
TRBJ2-7,-,-,TRBV13,TGTGCCAGCAGCCAAAGCCCACGCTCCTACGAGCAGTACTTC,CASSQSPRSYEQYF
TRBJ1-2,-,-,TRBV28,TGTGCCAGCAGTCCTACCGGGTCCCGGGTCTATGGCTACACCTTC,CASSPTGSRVYGYTF
TRBJ1-2,-,-,TRBV5-1,TGCGCCAGCAGCTTGGTACCCGGGGATGGCTACACCTTC,CASSLVPGDGYTF
TRBJ2-7,-,TRBD1,TRBV7-8,TGTGCCAGCAGCCTAGACAGGGGATACGAGCAGTACTTC,CASSLDRGYEQYF
TRBJ1-5,-,-,TRBV6-5,TGTGCCAGCAGTCCAAGGACTTCCCCGAATCAGCCCCAGCATTTT,CASSPRTSPNQPQHF
TRBJ2-3,-,TRBD2,TRBV5-4,TGTGCCAGCAGGCCTCATAGCGGGGGGGCCCTAGATACGCAGTATTTT,CASRPHSGGALDTQYF
TRBJ1-2,once,-,TRBV7-8,TGTGCCAGCAGCTTAGAAGACCGCTACTATGGCTACACCTTC,CASSLEDRYYGYTF
TRBJ2-1,-,TRBD2,TRBV9,TGTGCCAGCGGGAGGACTAGCGGGACCTACAATGAGCAGTTCTTC,CASGRTSGTYNEQFF
TRBJ2-3,-,-,TRBV30,TGTGCCTACACAAACCGGGGCCTAACAGATACGCAGTATTTT,CAYTNRGLTDTQYF
TRBJ2-2,-,-,TRBV6-6,TGTGCCAGCAGTTACTCGAGACTCGTTAACACCGGGGAGCTGTTTTTT,CASSYSRLVNTGELFF
TRBJ1-5,-,-,TRBV19,TGTGCCAGTACGGCTGAGAGGACCAATCAGCCCCAGCATTTT,CASTAERTNQPQHF
TRBJ2-7,-,-,TRBV28,TGTGCCAGCAGTTCACCCGGGACGGCCAGATCCTACGAGCAGTACTTC,CASSSPGTARSYEQYF
TRBJ1-2,-,-,TRBV5-4,TGTGCCAGCAGCGACATGGGGGGCTTTGGAGGCTACACCTTC,CASSDMGGFGGYTF
TRBJ1-2,few,-,TRBV4-1,TGCGCCAGCGGATTTAATGGCTACACCTTC,CASGFNGYTF
TRBJ1-2,-,-,TRBV28,TGTGCCAGCAGTTTTCGGTTACCCACTAAAGGCTACACCTTC,CASSFRLPTKGYTF
TRBJ1-2,-,-,TRBV19,TGTGCCAGCGGTGGTTATAACTATGGCTACACCTTC,CASGGYNYGYTF
TRBJ2-3,-,TRBD2,TRBV5-1,TGCGCCAGCAGCCAGCGGAGCGGGGCGAGCACAGATACGCAGTATTTT,CASSQRSGASTDTQYF
TRBJ2-5,-,TRBD2,TRBV7-2,TGTGCCAGCAGCCGGACTGGGGGGGTTGGCCAGTACTTC,CASSRTGGVGQYF
TRBJ1-3,-,-,TRBV6-5,TGTGCCAGCAGCGGGTTGGGGGGAGGGAACACCATATATTTT,CASSGLGGGNTIYF
TRBJ1-1,-,-,TRBV19,TGTGCCAGTAGTCCGACACAGGGATTCGCTGAAGCTTTCTTT,CASSPTQGFAEAFF
TRBJ2-3,-,TRBD2,TRBV7-6,TGTGCCAGCACCCCGGGACTAAGGAGGACAGATACGCAGTATTTT,CASTPGLRRTDTQYF
TRBJ1-5,-,-,TRBV15,TGTGCCACCAGCATCCCAGGGAATCAGCCCCAGCATTTT,CATSIPGNQPQHF
TRBJ1-1,-,-,TRBV6-4,TGTGCCAGCAGTGTAACCCCCCGAGGGACTGAAGCTTTCTTT,CASSVTPRGTEAFF
TRBJ2-5,-,TRBD2,TRBV29-1,TGCAGCGTAGCGGGGGGGATAGAGACCCAGTACTTC,CSVAGGIETQYF
TRBJ1-5,-,-,TRBV7-9,TGTGCCAGCAGCGACTCTGGGCTGCAACAGCCCCAGCATTTT,CASSDSGLQQPQHF
TRBJ2-3,-,-,TRBV9,TGTGCCAGCAGCGCCACTAACCCCGCCGGGAATACGCAGTATTTT,CASSATNPAGNTQYF
TRBJ1-6,-,-,TRBV27,TGTGCCAGCAGACCAACAGGGTCGAATTCACCCCTCCACTTT,CASRPTGSNSPLHF
TRBJ1-4,-,-,TRBV2,TGTGCCAGCAGTGTGTGGAGAGCAAATGAAAAACTGTTTTTT,CASSVWRANEKLFF
TRBJ1-2,-,TRBD1,TRBV2,TGTGCCAGCAGTGAAGCGGTGACAGGGGACTATGGCTACACCTTC,CASSEAVTGDYGYTF
TRBJ1-1,-,-,TRBV27,TGTGCCAGCAGTTTATTCGGGGGATTGAACACTGAAGCTTTCTTT,CASSLFGGLNTEAFF
TRBJ1-6,-,-,TRBV4-1,TGCGCCAGCAGCCCAAGCCAGGTACTCTCCTATAATTCACCCCTCCACTTT,CASSPSQVLSYNSPLHF
TRBJ2-1,-,-,TRBV6-5,TGTGCCAGCAGCTCCGGGACACCCGGGAATGCGGAGTTCTTC,CASSSGTPGNAEFF
TRBJ1-6,-,-,TRBV28,TGTGCCAGCAGTTTTTTAGGGGGGCAGGACTCCTATAATTCACCCCTCCACTTT,CASSFLGGQDSYNSPLHF
TRBJ1-2,-,TRBD1,TRBV10-3,TGTGCCATCAGCATATCCTCCGGGACAGCATATGGCTACACCTTC,CAISISSGTAYGYTF
TRBJ2-1,-,-,TRBV2,TGTGCCAGCGGACGGGAGGGGGCGGGCTACAATGAGCAGTTCTTC,CASGREGAGYNEQFF
TRBJ2-1,-,-,TRBV9,TGTGCCAGCAGCCCAGCCTACAATGAGCAGTTCTTC,CASSPAYNEQFF
TRBJ1-1,-,-,TRBV11-3,TGTGCCAGCACCACGACCGGGTACACTGAAGCTTTCTTT,CASTTTGYTEAFF
TRBJ1-4,-,-,TRBV30,TGTGCCTGGGAAGGACAGTCTAATGAAAAACTGTTTTTT,CAWEGQSNEKLFF
TRBJ2-2,-,TRBD1,TRBV5-5,TGTGCCAGCAGCTCACAGGGGGCAAGGACCGGGGAGCTGTTTTTT,CASSSQGARTGELFF